The 8 T cell receptor beta chains presented below share a single source sample, sequenced in a study of CD8+ T cells in alopecia areata. Treatment defined: oral pan-JAK inhibitor, 5-10 mg twice daily. Following extraction, RNA underwent reverse transcription to cDNA, which served as the sequencing template. Clones were sequenced by immunoSEQ multiplex PCR, and TCRdb holds only the in-frame ones, with some missing. The repertoire holds approximately 190,000 clones, with roughly 50% as singletons. The starting material was CD4+ T cells sorted from blood, obtained at week 24, from a patient treated with tofacitinib. The receptor source for this set is a human donor with alopecia areata.

V and J are TRBV7-3 and TRBJ2-1; 8 nucleotides align to TRBD2. Germline V gene lookup returns CDR1 SGHTA and CDR2 FQGTGA. J lost 9 bases, V lost 6 bases, and 10 bases had no gene match. The CDR3 has 14 amino acids. Here the CDR3 DNA reads TGTGCCAGCAGTGCGGGGCGGGAGGAGGGTGAGCAGTTCTTC. Amino acids: CASSAGREEGEQFF.

The chain carries TRBV5-6 and TRBJ1-2, with D possibly being TRBD1 (6 bases). The V end was cut by 0 bases, the J end by 10 bases, with 19 bases between. Germline CDR1 and CDR2: SGHDT and YYEEEE. The CDR3 totals 15 residues. CDR3 in DNA: TGTGCCAGCAGCTTGGTGGGCGGGGGCCCGTCTTCCTACACCTTC. Its protein is CASSLVGGGPSSYTF.

The chain recombines TRBV25-1 with TRBJ1-1, with D maybe TRBD1 (5 bases). Germline CDR1 and CDR2: MGHDK and SYGVNS. CDR3 size: 15 residues. V lost 4 bases, J lost 4 bases, and 16 bases lay in between. The CDR3 protein is CASSARGDRGTEAFF. The DNA for the CDR3 is TGTGCCAGCAGTGCAAGGGGCGACCGGGGCACTGAAGCTTTCTTT.

V gene TRBV29-1 combines with J gene TRBJ1-2, with 12 bases identical to TRBD1. The CDR3 has 16 amino acids. The junction had 11 bases not matched to a gene; V was cut back by 5 bases and J by 4 bases. Germline CDR1 is SQVTM and CDR2 is ANQGSEA. The CDR3 nucleotides read TGCAGCGTTCATTTATCCGGGACAGGGGGCGGCTATGGCTACACCTTC. Translating it yields CSVHLSGTGGGYGYTF.

The V and J genes are TRBV5-6 and TRBJ2-1, with 8 bases that match TRBD2. J lost 3 bases, V lost 1 base, and 9 bases had no gene match. CDR1 is SGHDT, CDR2 YYEEEE, per germline. The CDR3 is made up of 17 amino acids. In DNA form, the CDR3 reads TGTGCCAGCAGCTTGAACCTAGCGGGTCTCGTCTACAATGAGCAGTTCTTC. Translation: CASSLNLAGLVYNEQFF.

The chain joins TRBV29-1 to TRBJ2-7; D call uncertain. Deletions cut 4 bases from V and 2 bases from J, with 9 bases between. The CDR3 extends over 12 amino acids. Per the germline V gene, CDR1 is SQVTM and CDR2 is ANQGSEA. In DNA, the CDR3 is TGCAGCGTTGGCCAGCAAACCTACGAGCAGTACTTC. As protein: CSVGQQTYEQYF.

This clone was seen more than once but under ten times. CDR3 residues: CASSHGQSYEQYF. CDR3 bases: TGCGCCAGCAGCCACGGACAGTCCTACGAGCAGTACTTC. This chain links TRBV4-1 with TRBJ2-7; possible D gene TRBD1, 6 bases. V was shortened by 3 bases and J by 1 base, with 7 bases between the two germline ends. Germline-derived CDR1 and CDR2 are MGHRA and YSYEKL. This CDR3 has 13 amino acids.

V gene TRBV5-4 combines with J gene TRBJ1-2; TRBD1 might be the D (5 bases). V shed 0 bases and J shed 4 bases, with 13 bases lying between them. This CDR3 spans 15 amino acids. Germline CDR1 SGHNT, CDR2 YYREEE (reference sequence). The CDR3 bases are TGTGCCAGCAGCTTGGGTGGAGGGGAATCCTATGGCTACACCTTC. Amino acids: CASSLGGGESYGYTF.